The 18 T cell receptor beta chains below come from one sample, sequenced in a study of technical replicates of blood from a few donors. Sequencing used immunoSEQ multiplex PCR; TCRdb keeps in-frame clones, though not all of them. The table includes roughly 67,000 clones, 98% detected once. The sequenced sample was T cells isolated from PBMCs. Receptors were obtained from a human donor in good health.

CDR3 bases: TGTGCCAGCAGTTTTCCTTCGGATGAGCAGTTCTTC. Translating gives CASSFPSDEQFF. The chain employs TRBV28 and TRBJ2-1; D remains ambiguous. Trimming cost V 3 bases and J 8 bases, with 8 bases left between them. Germline-derived CDR1 and CDR2 are MDHEN and SYDVKM. The CDR3 is made up of 12 amino acids.

The chain uses TRBV7-9 and TRBJ1-1; the D is unclear. This CDR3 is 13 amino acids long. V lost 2 bases and J 8 bases, leaving 12 bases between the germline ends. Germline V CDR1 and CDR2: SEHNR, FQNEAQ (reference sequence). The chain's CDR3 is CASSLPSRGEAFF. CDR3 DNA: TGTGCCAGCAGCTTACCAAGCCGCGGCGAAGCTTTCTTT.

This clone showed up just once. The gene calls are TRBV5-1 and TRBJ2-3; perhaps TRBD2 as D (5 bases). Germline values: CDR1 SGHRS, CDR2 YFSETQ. The CDR3 totals 12 residues. Deletions cut 5 bases from V and 6 bases from J, with 10 bases between. CDR3 sequence reads: CASSLKRDTQYF. In DNA, the CDR3 is TGCGCCAGCAGTTTAAAGCGGGATACGCAGTATTTT.

The chain joins TRBV5-1 to TRBJ1-4, with TRBD1 matching 8 bases. V shed 1 base and J 7 bases; nucleotides not matched to a gene: 3. This CDR3 contains 14 residues. Looked up from germline, CDR1 is SGHRS and CDR2 is YFSETQ. The CDR3 coding sequence is TGCGCCAGCAGCTTGCGCGGACAGGGTGAAAAACTGTTTTTT. Its translation is CASSLRGQGEKLFF. The full variable domain, rest sourced from reference TRBV5-1 and TRBJ1-4, is KAGVTQTPRYLIKTRGQQVTLSCSPISGHRSVSWYQQTPGQGLQFLFEYFSETQRNKGNFPGRFSGRQFSNSRSEMNVSTLELGDSALYLCASSLRGQGEKLFFGSGTQLSVL.

V gene TRBV7-2 combines with J gene TRBJ2-7, with 9 nucleotides matching TRBD2. The CDR3 has 19 residues. The germline CDR1 and CDR2 sequences are SGHTA and FQGNSA. V was clipped by 4 bases and J by 5 bases; unmatched bases: 21. The CDR3 loop is CASSSQVSEGLASLDEQYF. CDR3 coding DNA: TGTGCCAGCAGCTCCCAGGTTAGCGAGGGACTAGCATCCTTGGACGAGCAGTACTTC.

The V and J genes are TRBV28 and TRBJ1-6; TRBD1 agrees at 11 bases. The germline gives CDR1 MDHEN, CDR2 SYDVKM. The V gene end was trimmed by 5 bases and the J gene end by 9 bases; junction bases not matched to a gene: 18. The length of the CDR3 is 19 residues. This chain's CDR3 is CASSILDPTGQGDFSPLHF. The CDR3 DNA follows: TGTGCCAGCAGTATACTCGACCCCACGGGACAGGGGGATTTTTCACCCCTCCACTTT.

The CDR3 nucleotides are TGTGCCAGCAGTGACAGGTTGGGCGACAATGAGCAGTTCTTC. This encodes CASSDRLGDNEQFF. The gene calls are TRBV2 and TRBJ2-1; D is unresolved. The CDR3 is 14 residues long. The V and J ends lost 3 bases and 5 bases respectively, with 11 bases between them. Germline V gives CDR1 SNHLY, CDR2 FYNNEI.

The chain employs TRBV29-1 and TRBJ1-3; D call uncertain. Germline assignment: CDR1 SQVTM and CDR2 ANQGSEA. Deletions cut 3 bases from V and 0 bases from J, with 3 bases between. This CDR3 has 12 residues. The CDR3 DNA reads as TGCAGCGTTGACAGCTCTGGAAACACCATATATTTT. As protein: CSVDSSGNTIYF.

The chain uses TRBV2 and TRBJ2-2; possible D gene TRBD2, 5 bases. The CDR3 has 14 amino acids. V lost 6 bases, J lost 5 bases, and 13 bases lay in between. The germline CDR1 and CDR2 sequences are SNHLY and FYNNEI. The CDR3 DNA reads TGTGCCAGCAGGGCGCTGAGGGAGACCGGGGAGCTGTTTTTT. Translation gives CASRALRETGELFF.

The genes are TRBV18 and TRBJ2-7, with D uncertain. Germline CDR1 and CDR2: KGHSH and LQKENI. CDR3 length equals 14 residues. Trimming shortened V by 0 bases and J by 2 bases, and 8 bases separated the two germline ends. Here the CDR3 DNA reads TGTGCCAGCTCACCACCGTCGGTAACCTACGAGCAGTACTTC. Its translation is CASSPPSVTYEQYF.

This sequence joins TRBV13 and TRBJ1-6, with a tentative D call TRBD1 (5 bases). Trimming pared 2 bases from V and 0 bases from J, leaving 8 bases between. In germline, CDR1 is PRHDT, CDR2 FYEKMQ (reference sequence). The CDR3 is made up of 16 amino acids. CDR3 coding DNA: TGTGCCAGCAGCTTACAGGGAAGCTCCTATAATTCACCCCTCCACTTT. Translated: CASSLQGSSYNSPLHF. Supplemented by reference TRBV13 and TRBJ1-6, the full variable domain reads AAGVIQSPRHLIKEKRETATLKCYPIPRHDTVYWYQQGPGQDPQFLISFYEKMQSDKGSIPDRFSAQQFSDYHSELNMSSLELGDSALYFCASSLQGSSYNSPLHFGNGTRLTVT.

This clone was seen only once. This chain joins TRBV6-1 and TRBJ1-2, with 8 bases fitting TRBD1. Germline-derived CDR1 and CDR2 are MNHNS and SASEGT. CDR3 size: 14 residues. Trimming cost V 6 bases and J 8 bases; bases outside gene matches: 11. CDR3 loop: CASRRDRGLGGYTF. CDR3 in DNA: TGTGCCAGCAGACGAGACAGGGGTCTTGGGGGCTACACCTTC.

The chain carries TRBV28 and TRBJ2-1; 7 bases align to TRBD1. Germline lookup yields CDR1 MDHEN and CDR2 SYDVKM. V dropped 5 bases and J dropped 2; count of bases not matched to a gene: 9. This CDR3 is built from 16 residues. CDR3 in DNA: TGTGCCAGCAGTGCCCCCGGGACAGTAGCCTACAATGAGCAGTTCTTC. As protein: CASSAPGTVAYNEQFF.

The genes are TRBV4-1 and TRBJ1-2; D is perhaps TRBD1 (5 bases). CDR1 and CDR2 from the germline V gene are MGHRA and YSYEKL. V shed 3 bases and J shed 1 base, with 15 bases lying between them. CDR3 length: 16 residues. The CDR3 here is CASSQERGTLNYGYTF. CDR3 coding DNA: TGCGCCAGCAGCCAGGAACGCGGGACGCTTAACTATGGCTACACCTTC.

Comments on this clone: At one of its ends the junction is not consistent with the germline gene, which may arise from a read error. The rearrangement links TRBV6-1 to TRBJ2-2; 8 nucleotides agree with TRBD1. CDR1 is MNHNS, CDR2 SASEGT, per germline. This CDR3 is built from 15 residues. In DNA form, the CDR3 reads TGTGCCAGCAGCGAAGGACAGGGTCGGACCGGGGAGCTGTTTTTT. It codes for CASSEGQGRTGELFF.

This chain connects TRBV25-1 to TRBJ2-2; D perhaps matches TRBD2 (5 bases). Germline values: CDR1 MGHDK, CDR2 SYGVNS. Between the trimmed V and J ends, which lost 7 bases and 6 bases, there was a span of 9 bases. CDR3 length: 12 amino acids. The CDR3 sequence: CASITGSGELFF. The CDR3, as DNA: TGTGCCAGCATCACGGGGTCCGGGGAGCTGTTTTTT.

V and J are TRBV2 and TRBJ1-1, with a weak D call TRBD1 (6 bases). This CDR3 has 15 amino acids. V dropped 3 bases and J dropped 1 base, with 12 bases sitting between them. CDR1 and CDR2 from the germline V gene are SNHLY and FYNNEI. The CDR3 region is CASSDTGPRNTEAFF. CDR3 in DNA: TGTGCCAGCAGTGATACAGGGCCCCGGAACACTGAAGCTTTCTTT.

In its sample, this clone was seen once. The genes are TRBV7-8 and TRBJ2-1; D is possibly TRBD1 (6 bases). CDR3 size: 13 residues. CDR1 and CDR2 from the germline V gene are SGHVS and FQNEAQ. Trimming took off 1 base at V and 7 bases at J, with 8 bases between the two ends. The CDR3 loop is CASSLDRVNEQFF. CDR3 coding DNA: TGTGCCAGCAGCTTAGACAGGGTAAATGAGCAGTTCTTC.